This T cell receptor beta chain was found in a study of blood T cell repertoires in COVID-19. Study summary: From T cells, B-cell-depleted T cells, or PBMCs came the material, which was cDNA or gDNA.

The authors' processing: Reference gene primer amplification gave estimated nucleated cell counts. Assay used: immunoSEQ multiplex PCR; TCRdb lists only in-frame clones, some missing. Clone size and the V and J calls come from that table; the DNA yielded D and trimming. The sample yields 65,000 to 80,000 clones, 85% to 90% seen once. Trimming shortened V by 3 bases and J by 5 bases, and 5 bases separated the two germline ends. Germline CDR1 reads SEHNR; CDR2 reads FQNEAQ (reference sequence). This CDR3 is 12 amino acids long. This clone was found once. Material for sequencing was peripheral blood. The clonotype originates from a man aged 45-65 years with active COVID-19. The rearrangement uses TRBV7-9 and TRBJ2-1; perhaps TRBD1 as D (5 bases). CDR3 in DNA: TGTGCCAGCAGCTTGACAGACAATGAGCAGTTCTTC. Its translation is CASSLTDNEQFF.